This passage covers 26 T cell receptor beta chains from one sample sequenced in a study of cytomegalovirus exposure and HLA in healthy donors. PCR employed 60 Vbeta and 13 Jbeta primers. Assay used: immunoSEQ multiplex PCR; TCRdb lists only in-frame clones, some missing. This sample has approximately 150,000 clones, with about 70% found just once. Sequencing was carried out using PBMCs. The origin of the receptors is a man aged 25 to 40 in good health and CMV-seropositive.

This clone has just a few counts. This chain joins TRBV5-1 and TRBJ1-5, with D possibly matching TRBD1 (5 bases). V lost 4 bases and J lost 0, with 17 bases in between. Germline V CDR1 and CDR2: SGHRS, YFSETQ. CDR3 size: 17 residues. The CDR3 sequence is CASSATPQGNSNQPQHF. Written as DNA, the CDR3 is TGCGCCAGCAGCGCTACACCCCAGGGAAATAGCAATCAGCCCCAGCATTTT. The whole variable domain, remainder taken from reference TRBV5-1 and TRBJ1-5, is KAGVTQTPRYLIKTRGQQVTLSCSPISGHRSVSWYQQTPGQGLQFLFEYFSETQRNKGNFPGRFSGRQFSNSRSEMNVSTLELGDSALYLCASSATPQGNSNQPQHFGDGTRLSIL.

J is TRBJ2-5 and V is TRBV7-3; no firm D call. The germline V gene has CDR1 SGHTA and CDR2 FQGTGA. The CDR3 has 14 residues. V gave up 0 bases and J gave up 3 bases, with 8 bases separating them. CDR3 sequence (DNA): TGTGCCAGCAGCTTAACTTCTTATGAAGAGACCCAGTACTTC. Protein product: CASSLTSYEETQYF.

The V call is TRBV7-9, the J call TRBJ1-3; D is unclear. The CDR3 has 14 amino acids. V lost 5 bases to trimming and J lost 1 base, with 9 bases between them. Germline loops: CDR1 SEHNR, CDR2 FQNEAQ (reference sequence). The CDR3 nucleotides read TGTGCCAGCAGCCCGCGCGATTCTGGAAACACCATATATTTT. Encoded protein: CASSPRDSGNTIYF.

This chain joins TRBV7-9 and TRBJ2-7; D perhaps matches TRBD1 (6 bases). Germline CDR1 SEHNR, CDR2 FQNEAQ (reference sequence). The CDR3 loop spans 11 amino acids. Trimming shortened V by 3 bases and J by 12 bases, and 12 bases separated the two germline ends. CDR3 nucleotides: TGTGCCAGCAGCTTGGACAGTCATCCGTACTTC. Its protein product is CASSLDSHPYF.

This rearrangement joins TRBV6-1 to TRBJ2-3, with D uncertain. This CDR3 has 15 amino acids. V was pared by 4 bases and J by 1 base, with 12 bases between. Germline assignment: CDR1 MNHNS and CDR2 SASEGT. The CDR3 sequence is CASSVQTLGTDTQYF. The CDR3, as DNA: TGTGCCAGCAGTGTTCAGACATTAGGCACAGATACGCAGTATTTT.

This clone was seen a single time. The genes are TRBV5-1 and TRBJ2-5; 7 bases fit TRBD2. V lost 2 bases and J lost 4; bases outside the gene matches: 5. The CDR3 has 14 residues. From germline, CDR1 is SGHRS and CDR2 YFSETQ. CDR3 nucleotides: TGCGCCAGCAGCTTAGCGGGATATCGAGAGACCCAGTACTTC. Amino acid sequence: CASSLAGYRETQYF.

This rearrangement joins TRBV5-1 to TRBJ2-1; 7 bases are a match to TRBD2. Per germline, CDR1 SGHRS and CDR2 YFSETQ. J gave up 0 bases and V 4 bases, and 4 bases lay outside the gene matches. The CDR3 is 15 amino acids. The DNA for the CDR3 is TGCGCCAGCAGCCCCGGGGGGAGCTCCTACAATGAGCAGTTCTTC. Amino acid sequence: CASSPGGSSYNEQFF.

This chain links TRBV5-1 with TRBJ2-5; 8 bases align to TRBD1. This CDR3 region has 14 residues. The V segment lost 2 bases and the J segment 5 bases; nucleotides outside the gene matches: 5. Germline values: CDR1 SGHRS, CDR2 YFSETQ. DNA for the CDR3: TGCGCCAGCAGCTTAACAGGGGGGCTTGAGACCCAGTACTTC. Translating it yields CASSLTGGLETQYF.

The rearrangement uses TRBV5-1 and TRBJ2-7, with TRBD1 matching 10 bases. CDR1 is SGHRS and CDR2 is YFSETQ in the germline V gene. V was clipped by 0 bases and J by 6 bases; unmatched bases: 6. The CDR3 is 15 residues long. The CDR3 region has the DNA TGCGCCAGCAGCTTGGTTCCTGGACAGGGGGGCGAGCAGTACTTC. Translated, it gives CASSLVPGQGGEQYF.

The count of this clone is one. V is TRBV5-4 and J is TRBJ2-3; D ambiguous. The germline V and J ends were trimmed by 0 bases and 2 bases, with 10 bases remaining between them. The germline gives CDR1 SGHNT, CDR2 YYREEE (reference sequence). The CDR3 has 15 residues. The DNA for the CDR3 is TGTGCCAGCAGCTTGGGAGGTCTGACCACAGATACGCAGTATTTT. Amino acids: CASSLGGLTTDTQYF.

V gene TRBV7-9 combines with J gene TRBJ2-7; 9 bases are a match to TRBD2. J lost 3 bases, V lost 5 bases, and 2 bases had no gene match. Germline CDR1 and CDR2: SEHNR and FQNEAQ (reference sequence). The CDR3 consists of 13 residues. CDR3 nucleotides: TGTGCCAGCAGCGTTAGCGGGAGCTACGAGCAGTACTTC. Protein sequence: CASSVSGSYEQYF.

In DNA form, the CDR3 reads TGTGCCAGCAGTCGAGAAGCGGGAGGCCCGAGGGAGACCCAGTACTTC. Translation: CASSREAGGPRETQYF. The rearrangement uses TRBV2 and TRBJ2-5; 9 bases agree with TRBD2. The CDR3 has 16 residues. V trimming: 5 bases; J trimming: 5 bases; junction bases outside the gene matches: 12. Germline assignment: CDR1 SNHLY and CDR2 FYNNEI.

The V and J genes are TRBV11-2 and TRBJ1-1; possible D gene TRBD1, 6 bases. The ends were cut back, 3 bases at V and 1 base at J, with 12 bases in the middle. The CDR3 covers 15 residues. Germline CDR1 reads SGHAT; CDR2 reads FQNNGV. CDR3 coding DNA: TGTGCCAGCAGCTTTTCAGGGGATGGGAACACTGAAGCTTTCTTT. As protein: CASSFSGDGNTEAFF.

The CDR3 here is CASSLGLAANYEQYF. CDR3 bases: TGCGCCAGCAGCTTGGGACTAGCGGCGAACTACGAGCAGTACTTC. This rearrangement joins TRBV5-1 to TRBJ2-7, with TRBD2 identical over 9 bases. The V gene's germline CDR1 is SGHRS and CDR2 YFSETQ. The ends lost 0 bases at V and 3 bases at J; junction bases unmatched: 4. The CDR3 contains 15 residues.

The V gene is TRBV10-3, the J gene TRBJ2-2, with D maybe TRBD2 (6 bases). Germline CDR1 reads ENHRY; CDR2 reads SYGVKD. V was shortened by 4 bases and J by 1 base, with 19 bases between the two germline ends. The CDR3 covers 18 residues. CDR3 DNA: TGTGCCATCAGTGCCGGGACTCTATCGACCCTGAACACCGGGGAGCTGTTTTTT. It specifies CAISAGTLSTLNTGELFF.

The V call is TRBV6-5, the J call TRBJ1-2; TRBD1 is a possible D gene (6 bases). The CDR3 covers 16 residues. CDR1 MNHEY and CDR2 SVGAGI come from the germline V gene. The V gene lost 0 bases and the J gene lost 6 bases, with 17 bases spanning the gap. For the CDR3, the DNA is TGTGCCAGCAGTTACTCGCCGGGGGGCGCAGGGGATGGCTACACCTTC. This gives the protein CASSYSPGGAGDGYTF.

As DNA, the CDR3 is TGTGCCAGCAGCCCCGGGGACTCCCGCCAGGAGCTGTTTTTT. Translating it yields CASSPGDSRQELFF. This chain joins TRBV9 and TRBJ2-2; D may be TRBD2 (6 bases). This CDR3 has 14 residues. Germline-derived CDR1 and CDR2 are SGDLS and YYNGEE. The germline V and J ends were trimmed by 4 bases and 10 bases, with 17 bases remaining between them.

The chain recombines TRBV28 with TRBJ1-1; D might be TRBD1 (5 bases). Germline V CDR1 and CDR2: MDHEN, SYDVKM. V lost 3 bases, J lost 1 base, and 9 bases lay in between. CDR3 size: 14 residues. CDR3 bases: TGTGCCAGCAGTTTCCTAGGGGAGAACACTGAAGCTTTCTTT. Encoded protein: CASSFLGENTEAFF.

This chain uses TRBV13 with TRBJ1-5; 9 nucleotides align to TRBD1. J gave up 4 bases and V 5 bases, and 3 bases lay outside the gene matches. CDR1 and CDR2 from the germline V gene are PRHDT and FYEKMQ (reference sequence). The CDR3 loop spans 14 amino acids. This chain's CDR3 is CASSVGQGNQPQHF. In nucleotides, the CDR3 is TGTGCCAGCAGCGTGGGACAGGGAAATCAGCCCCAGCATTTT.

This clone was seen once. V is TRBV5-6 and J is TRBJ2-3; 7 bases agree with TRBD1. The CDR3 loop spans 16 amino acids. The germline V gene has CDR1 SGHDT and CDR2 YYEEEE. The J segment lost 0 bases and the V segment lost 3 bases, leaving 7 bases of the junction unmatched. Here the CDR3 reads CASSWNRGYSTDTQYF. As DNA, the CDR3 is TGTGCCAGCAGCTGGAACAGGGGTTATAGCACAGATACGCAGTATTTT.

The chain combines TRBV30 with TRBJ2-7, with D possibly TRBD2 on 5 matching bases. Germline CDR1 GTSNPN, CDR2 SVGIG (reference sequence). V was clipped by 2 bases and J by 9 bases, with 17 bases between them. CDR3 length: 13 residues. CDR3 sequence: CAWSLSGVDGQYF. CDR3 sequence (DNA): TGTGCCTGGAGTCTGTCCGGGGTGGATGGGCAGTACTTC.

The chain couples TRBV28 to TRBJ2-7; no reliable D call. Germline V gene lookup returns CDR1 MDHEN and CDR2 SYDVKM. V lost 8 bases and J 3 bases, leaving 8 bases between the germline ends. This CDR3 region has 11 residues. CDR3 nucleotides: TGTGCCAGCGCGGAATACTACGAGCAGTACTTC. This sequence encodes CASAEYYEQYF.

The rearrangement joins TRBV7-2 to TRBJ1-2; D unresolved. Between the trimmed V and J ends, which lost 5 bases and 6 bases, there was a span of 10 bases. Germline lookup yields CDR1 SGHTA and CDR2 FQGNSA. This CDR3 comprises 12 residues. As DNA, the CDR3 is TGTGCCAGCAGCCCACACAGCCATGGCTACACCTTC. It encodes CASSPHSHGYTF.

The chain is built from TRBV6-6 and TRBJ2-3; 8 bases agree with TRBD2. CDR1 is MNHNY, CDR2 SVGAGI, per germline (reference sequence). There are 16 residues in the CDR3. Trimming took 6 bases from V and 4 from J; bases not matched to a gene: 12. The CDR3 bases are TGTGCCAGCAGCCCTCGGGGGGGGATTTTAGCAGATACGCAGTATTTT. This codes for CASSPRGGILADTQYF.

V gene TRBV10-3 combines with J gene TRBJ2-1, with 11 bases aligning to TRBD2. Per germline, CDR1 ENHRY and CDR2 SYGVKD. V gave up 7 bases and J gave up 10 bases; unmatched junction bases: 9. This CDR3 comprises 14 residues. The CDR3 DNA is TGTGCCATCACCATAGCGGGAGGGCCTAGCGAGCAGTTCTTC. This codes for CAITIAGGPSEQFF.

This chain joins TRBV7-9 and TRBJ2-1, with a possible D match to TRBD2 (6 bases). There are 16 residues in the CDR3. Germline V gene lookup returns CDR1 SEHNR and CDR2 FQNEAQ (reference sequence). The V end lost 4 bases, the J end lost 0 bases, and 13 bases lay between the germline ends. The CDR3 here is CASSWLRESSYNEQFF. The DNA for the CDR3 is TGTGCCAGCAGCTGGCTTCGGGAGAGCTCCTACAATGAGCAGTTCTTC.